This T cell receptor (beta chain) was profiled in a study of blood T cells in healthy people across ages. Germline CDR1 is SNHLY and CDR2 is FYNNEI. The length of the CDR3 is 17 residues. V gave up 5 bases and J gave up 0 bases, with 18 bases separating them. A second PCR, run for about 6 to 11 cycles, used a sample-barcoded 5' primer plus a J-beta primer mix. Every cDNA was tagged by a template-switch adaptor with 12 random nucleotides. Each CDR3 protein gets one entry after TCRdb re-called the 5' RACE reads with MiXCR. Here the sample spans 1.5 million or so distinct CDR3 sequences, around two fifths being singletons. This clonotype has a handful of counts.

This sequence joins TRBV2 and TRBJ2-3, with D possibly TRBD2 on 5 matching bases. Specimen: blood. The clonotype comes from a woman under 30 in good health. The DNA of the CDR3 is TGTGCCAGCAGTTGGGCCCGAGGGTCTACTAGCACAGATACGCAGTATTTT. This gives the protein CASSWARGSTSTDTQYF.